Sequencing of this T cell receptor (beta chain) was carried out in a study of cytomegalovirus exposure and HLA in healthy donors. The CDR3 has 16 residues. Looked up from germline, CDR1 is SNHLY and CDR2 is FYNNEI. The V end was cut by 2 bases, the J end by 1 base, with 12 bases between. Researchers ran the PCR with 60 Vbeta and 13 Jbeta primers. TCRdb's copy holds only in-frame clones and misses some; the assay was immunoSEQ multiplex PCR. This table has about 100,000 clones, more than 75% appearing once. The chain links TRBV2 to TRBJ1-5; D possibly corresponds to TRBD1 (5 bases). The sequenced material came from PBMCs. This receptor was identified in a woman aged 55-69 years in good health and CMV-seronegative. The CDR3 here is CASSESGGVSNQPQHF. In DNA form, the CDR3 reads TGTGCCAGCAGTGAATCCGGAGGGGTAAGCAATCAGCCCCAGCATTTT.